Detailed here is one T cell receptor (beta chain). There is no known antigen for this receptor. Within one base of it there is no much larger clone, and no base qualities were kept. TCRbeta CDR3 regions were amplified from genomic DNA by means of the immunoSEQ Assay, a bias-controlled multiplex PCR. Under the source paper's analysis protocol: Within the assay, amplification of reference gene primers was used to estimate how many nucleated cells each sample contained. Sequence reads were collapsed and filtered to measure the absolute abundance of every unique TCRbeta CDR3 rearrangement. For each sample, productive Simpson clonality was calculated as the square root of Simpson's diversity index across productive rearrangements. Here the immuneACCESS table is served through TCRdb, limited to in-frame sequences with V and J called. Missing clones are a known gap in these copies; in checked studies unresolved V genes cover under half, and the rest lacks a known reason. V, J and clone size derive from that table, while D and trimming were established from the DNA sequence. This sample gives about 130,000 clones in total; 79% of them show up just once. About 39% of the sample lies in the top ten.

The germline V gene encodes CDR1 SGHRS and CDR2 YFSETQ. The CDR3 starts with the cysteine, ends with the phenylalanine, and has 14 residues. The only DNA kept is the CDR3, 42 bases in frame from the first base. The junction shows trimming of 0 bases on V and 5 bases on J, plus 9 bases between the germline ends. Whole blood was collected in K2EDTA tubes by collaborating institutions according to the institutions' own protocols. For TCRbeta analysis, collaborators shipped samples in one of three forms: frozen whole blood, isolated PBMCs, or DNA extracted from either of those sample types. The data were obtained in a study of blood T cell repertoires in COVID-19 (dated by TCRdb to the early 2020s). For the study in its entirety: Collaborator samples came from the United States, Italy and Spain and covered acute and convalescent phases of COVID-19. The material from the prospective study consisted of cDNA or gDNA derived from T cells, B-cell-depleted T cells, or PBMCs. The dataset comprised deeply sampled blood TCRbeta repertoires from subjects exposed to, actively infected with, or recovered from COVID-19. The repertoires were released in a freely available public database intended as a resource for research on the immune response to SARS-CoV-2. Samples were obtained from the ongoing ImmuneRACE study (first 160 participants) and from over 1,000 subjects provided by 6 global collaborators. A de-identified subject ID, COVID-19 status, age in years and sex were almost always included in the sample metadata. Where available, HLA class I and class II types were obtained from metadata supplied by the sample provider rather than from assay-based typing. On the study overall, not on this receptor specifically: The amount of clinical and demographic metadata varied by source and participant and was provided uncurated.

The rearranged chain carries TRBV5-1 and TRBJ1-5; a tentative D call is TRBD1 (6 bases match). Sequencing was done on a sample of peripheral blood. The receptor was derived from a man aged 35-49 years with active or convalescent COVID-19. The DNA sequence is as follows: TGCGCCAGCAGCTTGGACAGGGCGGATCAGCCCCAGCATTTT. It translates as CASSLDRADQPQHF.